Listed below are T cell receptor beta chains from one sample, sequenced in a study of T cell repertoires in cytomegalovirus infection. TCRdb fed the reads into MiXCR, producing one record per CDR3 protein. The profile covers 150,000 to 200,000 distinct CDR3 sequences, with roughly a sixth appearing a single time and under 20% taken by the ten largest. Sequencing was performed on CD8+ T cells from PBMCs. These receptors all stem from a human donor in good health (CMV status not recorded). Some clones in this sample may be carry-over from other donors' samples. Each CDR3 is given with its conserved first and last residue. The D gene is left open where the match is weak. Expanded clones get a size class; other rows say once, few or many, or leave the size out.

TRBJ2-7	TRBV12-3/TRBV12-4	NA	TRBD1	CASSPSDRGLEEQYF	TGTGCCAGCAGTCCATCGGACAGGGGGCTAGAAGAGCAGTACTTC
TRBJ1-3	TRBV7-9	NA	NA	CASSLDGSSGNTIYF	TGTGCCAGCAGCTTAGATGGGTCCTCTGGAAACACCATATATTTT
TRBJ2-2	TRBV12-3/TRBV12-4	NA	NA	CASRGDSITGELFF	TGTGCCAGCAGGGGCGACTCGATCACCGGGGAGCTGTTTTTT
TRBJ1-1	TRBV7-2	NA	NA	CASNLDKGFTEAFF	TGTGCCAGCAACTTAGACAAGGGATTCACTGAAGCTTTCTTT
TRBJ1-1	TRBV3-1	NA	TRBD1	CASSQDRAYTEAFF	TGTGCCAGCAGCCAGGACAGGGCTTACACTGAAGCTTTCTTT
TRBJ1-2	TRBV20-1	few	NA	CSARQLYGYTF	TGCAGTGCGCGGCAGCTCTATGGCTACACCTTC
TRBJ2-5	TRBV5-6	NA	NA	CASSLEETKETQYF	TGTGCCAGCAGCTTGGAGGAGACAAAAGAGACCCAGTACTTC
TRBJ1-2	TRBV2	few	NA	CASSVLGGYTF	TGTGCCAGCAGTGTCTTGGGCGGCTACACCTTC
TRBJ1-5	TRBV5-6	few	TRBD1	CASSFGTGGFQPQHF	TGTGCCAGCAGCTTCGGGACAGGGGGTTTTCAGCCCCAGCATTTT
TRBJ1-1	TRBV12-3/TRBV12-4	few	TRBD1	CASSQDRGTEAFF	TGTGCCAGCAGCCAAGACAGGGGTACTGAAGCTTTCTTT
TRBJ1-1	TRBV6-6	few	NA	CASSYNSNMNTEAFF	TGTGCCAGCAGTTACAATTCCAACATGAACACTGAAGCTTTCTTT
TRBJ2-1	TRBV28	few	TRBD1	CASSPRVRDRGRMNEQFF	TGTGCCAGCAGCCCGCGTGTCAGGGACAGGGGGCGGATGAATGAGCAGTTCTTC
TRBJ2-6	TRBV15	NA	NA	CATNSRGTGANVLTF	TGTGCCACCAACAGCAGAGGGACCGGGGCCAACGTCCTGACTTTC
TRBJ2-5	TRBV6-2/TRBV6-3	few	NA	CASSYGELRDQETQYF	TGTGCCAGCAGTTACGGAGAGCTTCGGGACCAAGAGACCCAGTACTTC
TRBJ2-7	TRBV5-5	NA	NA	CASSSRARVVEQYF	TGTGCCAGCAGCTCGCGGGCCCGGGTTGTCGAGCAGTACTTC
TRBJ1-2	TRBV11-2	NA	NA	CASSFWGPEYGYTF	TGTGCCAGCAGCTTTTGGGGACCCGAATATGGCTACACCTTC
TRBJ2-7	TRBV11-2	NA	TRBD1	CASSIDRDEQYF	TGTGCCAGCAGCATAGACAGGGACGAGCAGTACTTC
TRBJ2-7	TRBV10-3	few	NA	CAISEKGPEQYF	TGTGCCATCAGTGAGAAGGGTCCCGAGCAGTACTTC
TRBJ2-7	TRBV6-5	NA	NA	CARSSLPISDRSYEQYF	TGTGCCCGCAGTTCCCTCCCGATAAGTGACCGTTCCTACGAGCAGTACTTC
TRBJ2-1	TRBV27	NA	TRBD2	CASRLAGGHNEQFF	TGTGCCAGCAGGCTAGCGGGGGGGCACAATGAGCAGTTCTTC
TRBJ1-6	TRBV4-3	few	NA	CASSQDGGYNSPLHF	TGCGCCAGCAGCCAAGATGGAGGGTATAATTCACCCCTCCACTTT
TRBJ2-1	TRBV6-2/TRBV6-3	NA	TRBD2	CASSLQTSGVANEQFF	TGTGCCAGCAGTCTCCAGACTAGCGGGGTAGCGAATGAGCAGTTCTTC
TRBJ2-1	TRBV7-6	NA	NA	CASSVRGNEQFF	TGTGCCAGCAGCGTTCGGGGCAATGAGCAGTTCTTC
TRBJ2-7	TRBV5-4	NA	TRBD2	CASSPWTSGITYEQYF	TGTGCCAGCAGCCCCTGGACTAGCGGGATTACCTACGAGCAGTACTTC
TRBJ2-7	TRBV7-8	NA	TRBD2	CVSSLSGAGRTYEQYF	TGTGTCAGCAGCTTAAGCGGGGCAGGGCGCACCTACGAGCAGTACTTC
TRBJ2-7	TRBV7-9	NA	NA	CASSLGTGNRSYEQYF	TGTGCCAGCAGCCTCGGGACTGGGAACAGATCCTACGAGCAGTACTTC
TRBJ1-2	TRBV29-1	NA	NA	CSGGPDRPAGYTF	TGCAGCGGCGGCCCCGACAGGCCGGCGGGCTACACCTTC
TRBJ2-1	TRBV7-9	NA	NA	CASSPHENNEQFF	TGTGCCAGCAGCCCTCACGAGAACAATGAGCAGTTCTTC
TRBJ1-1	TRBV27	few	TRBD1	CASLDTGGRNTEAFF	TGTGCCAGCTTGGACACAGGGGGCCGAAACACTGAAGCTTTCTTT
TRBJ2-1	TRBV7-6	NA	TRBD2	CASSDISSGVSYNEQFF	TGTGCCAGCAGCGATATCTCCAGCGGGGTTTCCTACAATGAGCAGTTCTTC
TRBJ2-7	TRBV4-2	NA	NA	CASSSLGGEGQRQGGEQYF	TGTGCCAGCAGCTCGTTGGGTGGTGAAGGACAGAGGCAGGGTGGAGAGCAGTACTTC
TRBJ2-1	TRBV7-2	few	NA	CASSLVPGTLYNEQFF	TGTGCCAGCAGCTTAGTCCCCGGGACTCTCTACAATGAGCAGTTCTTC
TRBJ2-1	TRBV7-9	NA	TRBD2	CASSSPRGGGVSYNEQFF	TGTGCCAGCAGCTCTCCCCGCGGTGGGGGGGTCTCCTACAATGAGCAGTTCTTC
TRBJ1-5	TRBV7-2	NA	TRBD1	CASSPQGQGSNQPQHF	TGTGCCAGCAGCCCCCAGGGACAGGGGAGCAATCAGCCCCAGCATTTT
TRBJ1-6	TRBV7-6	NA	TRBD1	CASSPEPGQGRSPLHF	TGTGCCAGCAGCCCCGAACCCGGACAGGGGAGATCACCCCTCCACTTT
TRBJ2-2	TRBV4-1	NA	NA	CASSQDAKFANTGELFF	TGCGCCAGCAGCCAAGATGCAAAGTTCGCGAACACCGGGGAGCTGTTTTTT
TRBJ2-7	TRBV7-9	NA	TRBD2	CASSHPAGGFHEQYF	TGTGCCAGCAGCCACCCAGCGGGGGGGTTTCACGAGCAGTACTTC
TRBJ2-7	TRBV6-2/TRBV6-3	few	TRBD1	CASSYSRGQGSWYEQYF	TGTGCCAGCAGTTACTCGAGGGGACAGGGCTCCTGGTACGAGCAGTACTTC
TRBJ1-5	TRBV6-2/TRBV6-3	NA	NA	CASSYSAGAGNNQPQHF	TGTGCCAGCAGTTACTCGGCTGGGGCCGGAAACAATCAGCCCCAGCATTTT
TRBJ2-3	TRBV7-2	few	TRBD2	CASNLAGGGDTQYF	TGTGCCAGCAACCTAGCGGGAGGGGGAGATACGCAGTATTTT